This note documents a single T cell receptor (beta chain) sequence. Its antigen is unidentified. The data stem from a study of tumor-infiltrating lymphocytes in localized non-small cell lung cancer. Across the study: Tumor tissue and non-adjacent uninvolved lung came from each patient. Study observations and caveats: Not all patients were TCR sequenced, owing to tissue quantity. Compared with uninvolved lung, tumors showed higher T cell infiltration by TCRbeta sequencing.

Repertoires were generated with immunoSEQ multiplex PCR, while TCRdb's copy carries only in-frame clones and drops some. Of under 20,000 clones listed, about 65% are singletons. V gave up 0 bases and J gave up 5 bases; unmatched junction bases: 5. Germline CDR1 and CDR2: SGDLS and YYNGEE. This CDR3 has 15 residues. The clonotype comes from a human donor with non-small cell lung cancer. The chain employs TRBV9 and TRBJ2-3, with 8 bases lining up with TRBD2. The sample was lung tumor tissue. The CDR3 DNA sequence: TGTGCCAGCAGCGTAGGGGCGGGAGGTGGAGATACGCAGTATTTT. Protein: CASSVGAGGGDTQYF. Full variable domain (outside the CDR3, taken from reference TRBV9 and TRBJ2-3): DSGVTQTPKHLITATGQRVTLRCSPRSGDLSVYWYQQSLDQGLQFLIQYYNGEERAKGNILERFSAQQFPDLHSELNLSSLELGDSALYFCASSVGAGGGDTQYFGPGTRLTVL.